This TCR beta chain was obtained from a study of cytomegalovirus exposure and HLA in healthy donors. The CDR3 has 18 residues. Germline-derived CDR1 and CDR2 are MGHDK and SYGVNS. V was pared by 2 bases and J by 4 bases, with 8 bases of the junction left unmatched. With regard to this clone: The target antigen is unknown.

Overall study results and limits: The productive fraction for most TCR beta V segments was about 90% or about 30% in an earlier analysis. Researchers left out some V segments, among them TRBV6-2 and TRBV6-3, as indistinguishable. In vitro work confirmed that three CMV-associated chains recognize CMV antigens. The authors later found TCR association rates varying by HLA locus, with DRB1 most and HLA-C fewest.

The PCR made use of 60 Vbeta and 13 Jbeta primers. Only in-frame clones appear in the TCRdb table, and some are missing; sequencing was by immunoSEQ multiplex PCR. The sample shows about 200,000 clones, roughly 83% of them seen only once. The source of this sequence is a boy between 2 and 15 years old in good health and CMV-seronegative. The sequenced sample consisted of PBMCs. This chain links TRBV25-1 with TRBJ2-5; the match to TRBD2 covers 15 bases. In DNA form, the CDR3 reads TGTGCCAGCAGTGAAAGGGGGACTAGCGGGGGGATAGGAGAGACCCAGTACTTC. It encodes CASSERGTSGGIGETQYF.